One and the same sample provided the 31 T cell receptor beta chains below, sequenced in a study of blood T cell repertoires in COVID-19. Profiled with immunoSEQ multiplex PCR; TCRdb holds only in-frame clones, not every one. The sample records about 26,000 clones, nearly 90% being singletons. Specimen: peripheral blood. The receptor source for this set is a man aged 70-80 years with acute or convalescent COVID-19.

This chain joins TRBV27 and TRBJ2-7; perhaps TRBD1 as D (6 bases). Germline V gene data show CDR1 as MNHEY and CDR2 as SMNVEV (reference sequence). With 6 bases removed from V and 6 bases from J, the gap between germline ends came to 12 bases. This CDR3 has 12 amino acids. The CDR3 bases are TGTGCCAGCAGGAAACAGGGTGCCGAGCAGTACTTC. It codes for CASRKQGAEQYF.

V and J are TRBV5-1 and TRBJ2-5; 7 bases match TRBD2. The CDR3 is 13 residues long. The germline gives CDR1 SGHRS, CDR2 YFSETQ. The V segment lost 0 bases and the J segment 5 bases; nucleotides outside the gene matches: 1. This CDR3 is CASSLGGGETQYF. CDR3 bases: TGCGCCAGCAGCTTGGGGGGAGGGGAGACCCAGTACTTC.

V and J are TRBV6-6 and TRBJ2-1, with a weak D call TRBD2 (5 bases). The CDR3 extends over 12 amino acids. The V end was cut by 5 bases, the J end by 8 bases, with 10 bases between. Germline assignment: CDR1 MNHNY and CDR2 SVGAGI (reference sequence). The CDR3 DNA reads TGTGCCAGCAGTACTAGTAAGCATGAGCAGTTCTTC. Its protein is CASSTSKHEQFF.

This chain connects TRBV9 to TRBJ2-1; TRBD1 is a possible D gene (6 bases). The V gene's germline CDR1 is SGDLS and CDR2 YYNGEE. Trimming removed 0 bases from V and 3 bases from J, with 7 bases in between. CDR3 length: 14 amino acids. This chain's CDR3 is CASSVGDNYNEQFF. For the CDR3, the DNA is TGTGCCAGCAGCGTAGGGGACAACTACAATGAGCAGTTCTTC.

This clone was counted once. This chain uses TRBV6-5 with TRBJ1-6, with 9 bases identical to TRBD1. Germline V gene sequence: CDR1 MNHEY, CDR2 SVGAGI. V lost 8 bases to trimming and J lost 10 bases; unmatched junction nucleotides: 9. This CDR3 has 14 amino acids. The CDR3 DNA is TGTGCCAGCTCTCGGACAGGGGCGGTCTCACCCCTCCACTTT. Protein product: CASSRTGAVSPLHF.

The chain couples TRBV3-1 (or the pseudogene TRBV3-2) to TRBJ2-1; 9 bases align to TRBD2. This CDR3 is built from 15 residues. V gave up 4 bases and J gave up 10 bases; unmatched junction bases: 11. Germline V gene lookup returns CDR1 LGHDT and CDR2 YNNKEL (reference sequence). The CDR3 bases are TGTGCCAGCAGCCTTGCCGGCGGGAGGGGAATGGAGCAGTTCTTC. Translating it yields CASSLAGGRGMEQFF.

The rearrangement uses TRBV6-2 or TRBV6-3 and TRBJ2-3; 10 nucleotides match TRBD2. The J segment lost 4 bases and the V segment lost 5 bases, leaving 3 bases of the junction unmatched. The CDR3 consists of 14 residues. Germline CDR1 is MNHEY and CDR2 is SVGEGT. CDR3 region: CASSPGTSADTQYF. In nucleotides, the CDR3 is TGTGCCAGCAGTCCCGGGACTAGCGCAGATACGCAGTATTTT.

This clone showed up just once. V usage is TRBV3-1 (or the pseudogene TRBV3-2) and J usage is TRBJ2-3, with D possibly matching TRBD2 (6 bases). Trimming removed 3 bases from V and 1 base from J, with 14 bases in between. The germline gives CDR1 LGHDT, CDR2 YNNKEL (reference sequence). The CDR3 loop spans 16 amino acids. This CDR3 reads CASSQNSGGRTDTQYF. In DNA form, the CDR3 reads TGTGCCAGCAGCCAGAATAGCGGAGGGCGCACAGATACGCAGTATTTT.

The count of this clone is one. The rearrangement uses TRBV4-2 and TRBJ2-1; possibly TRBD1 for D (5 bases). The CDR3 extends over 15 amino acids. Germline lookup yields CDR1 LGHNA and CDR2 YNFKEQ. V was shortened by 0 bases and J by 7 bases, with 13 bases between the two germline ends. DNA for the CDR3: TGTGCCAGCAGCCAAGATTCTACAGGCTTAAATGAGCAGTTCTTC. Its protein product is CASSQDSTGLNEQFF.

The gene calls are TRBV5-6 and TRBJ1-2; the D gene is possibly TRBD1 (5 bases). Trimming removed 0 bases at V and 8 bases at J, with 11 bases between. CDR3 size: 13 residues. The germline V gene encodes CDR1 SGHDT and CDR2 YYEEEE. The CDR3 loop reads CASSLEGADGYTF. CDR3 in DNA: TGTGCCAGCAGCTTGGAAGGGGCAGACGGCTACACCTTC.

V and J are TRBV19 and TRBJ2-2; TRBD1 agrees at 8 bases. The trim removed 9 bases at V and 6 bases at J, leaving 6 bases unmatched. The CDR3 is 13 amino acids. Germline CDR1 reads LNHDA; CDR2 reads SQIVND (reference sequence). This CDR3 reads CASRQGLAGELFF. The DNA for the CDR3 is TGTGCCAGCAGACAGGGGTTGGCCGGGGAGCTGTTTTTT.

The chain couples TRBV9 to TRBJ2-7; tentatively, D is TRBD1 (6 bases). This CDR3 region has 15 residues. Per the germline V gene, CDR1 is SGDLS and CDR2 is YYNGEE. The V and J ends lost 4 bases and 4 bases respectively, with 18 bases between them. The CDR3 DNA is TGTGCCAGCAGCCCCAACTCCGGGACAACGTACGAGCAGTACTTC. Translation gives CASSPNSGTTYEQYF.

This chain links TRBV4-2 with TRBJ1-2; 7 bases map to TRBD1. J was trimmed by 10 bases and V by 5 bases; bases with no gene match: 16. The germline V gene has CDR1 LGHNA and CDR2 YNFKEQ. The CDR3 runs to 15 residues. Written as DNA, the CDR3 is TGTGCCAGCAGCTTACACAGGGGAGGATTTAGTGACTACACCTTC. It encodes CASSLHRGGFSDYTF.

The chain employs TRBV7-2 and TRBJ2-3, with D possibly being TRBD2 (6 bases). The V and J ends lost 5 bases and 5 bases respectively, with 11 bases between them. The V gene's germline CDR1 is SGHTA and CDR2 FQGNSA. This CDR3 has 13 amino acids. This chain's CDR3 is CASSLGLLDTQYF. CDR3 nucleotide sequence: TGTGCCAGCAGCCTAGGACTACTAGATACGCAGTATTTT.

The rearrangement uses TRBV4-3 and TRBJ1-2; D unclear. CDR3 length equals 15 residues. Germline CDR1 LGHNA, CDR2 YSLEER. V lost 1 base to trimming and J lost 4 bases, with 13 bases between them. The CDR3 DNA sequence: TGCGCCAGCAGCCAAGGTAGCGGCGGCGTCTATGGCTACACCTTC. It codes for CASSQGSGGVYGYTF.

This clone has just a few counts. The gene calls are TRBV12-3 or TRBV12-4 and TRBJ2-4, with 7 bases identical to TRBD1. CDR3 length equals 13 residues. V was pared by 3 bases and J by 9 bases, with 5 bases of the junction left unmatched. This CDR3 reads CASSLQQGSIQYF. CDR3 DNA sequence: TGTGCCAGCAGTTTGCAACAGGGGAGCATTCAGTACTTC.

V usage is TRBV6-1 and J usage is TRBJ2-3; tentative D call: TRBD1 (5 bases). The CDR3 sequence is 15 residues long. CDR1 and CDR2 from the germline V gene are MNHNS and SASEGT. The V and J ends lost 2 bases and 11 bases respectively, with 20 bases between them. As DNA, the CDR3 is TGTGCCAGCAGTGAACCCTCTAATGGACACCTAAAGCAGTATTTT. Protein product: CASSEPSNGHLKQYF.

The rearrangement joins TRBV18 to TRBJ2-1; 7 bases fit TRBD1. Germline CDR1 KGHSH, CDR2 LQKENI. CDR3 length: 16 residues. V lost 0 bases, J lost 9 bases, and 11 bases stayed unmatched. CDR3 DNA sequence: TGTGCCAGCTCACCACCGTCCCACAGGGGCGAGGGTGAGCAGTTCTTC. Amino acid sequence: CASSPPSHRGEGEQFF.

The chain carries TRBV15 and TRBJ2-3; D gene ambiguous. CDR3 size: 15 residues. Trimming took 1 base from V and 2 from J, leaving 10 bases between them. The V gene's germline CDR1 is LNHNV and CDR2 YYDKDF (reference sequence). The DNA for the CDR3 is TGTGCCACCAGCAGAGTGGCTAGTATCACAGATACGCAGTATTTT. This translates into CATSRVASITDTQYF.

This chain connects TRBV2 to TRBJ1-3; D gene uncertain. The CDR3 length is 14 residues. Trimming left V 6 bases short and J 4 bases short, with 13 bases between. CDR1 is SNHLY, CDR2 FYNNEI, per germline. The CDR3 spells CASRGGNTGNTIYF. The CDR3 DNA is TGTGCCAGCAGGGGAGGGAATACGGGAAACACCATATATTTT.

The chain couples TRBV5-1 to TRBJ2-2; 7 bases map to TRBD2. The CDR3 has 15 amino acids. J lost 3 bases, V lost 4 bases, and 6 bases had no gene match. From germline, CDR1 is SGHRS and CDR2 YFSETQ. The CDR3 is CASSVTAGDTGELFF. For the CDR3, the DNA is TGCGCCAGCAGCGTGACCGCGGGAGACACCGGGGAGCTGTTTTTT.

The V gene is TRBV5-1, the J gene TRBJ2-1; 7 bases map to TRBD2. This CDR3 has 15 residues. Germline V CDR1 and CDR2: SGHRS, YFSETQ. The V gene end was trimmed by 6 bases and the J gene end by 4 bases; junction bases not matched to a gene: 10. The CDR3 region is CASTWGGRMYNEQFF. The DNA for the CDR3 is TGCGCCAGCACCTGGGGGGGTCGAATGTACAATGAGCAGTTCTTC.

The V and J genes are TRBV5-1 and TRBJ1-5; 11 nucleotides agree with TRBD1. The CDR3 is 17 residues long. Germline CDR1 reads SGHRS; CDR2 reads YFSETQ. V trimming: 1 base; J trimming: 9 bases; junction bases outside the gene matches: 12. The CDR3 DNA follows: TGCGCCAGCAGCTTGACTCCCGGGACAGGGGGTAGTCTGCCCCAGCATTTT. Residues: CASSLTPGTGGSLPQHF. The variable domain in full, completed from reference TRBV5-1 and TRBJ1-5, reads KAGVTQTPRYLIKTRGQQVTLSCSPISGHRSVSWYQQTPGQGLQFLFEYFSETQRNKGNFPGRFSGRQFSNSRSEMNVSTLELGDSALYLCASSLTPGTGGSLPQHFGDGTRLSIL.

The chain employs TRBV24-1 and TRBJ2-3; D may be TRBD2 (6 bases). V was shortened by 3 bases and J by 3 bases, with 15 bases between the two germline ends. The CDR3 has 16 residues. CDR1 is KGHDR and CDR2 is SFDVKD in the germline V gene. The CDR3 DNA reads TGTGCCACCAGTGATGCCGTGGGGGGTCGGACAGATACGCAGTATTTT. Residues: CATSDAVGGRTDTQYF.

The rearrangement uses TRBV9 and TRBJ1-4; TRBD1 is a possible D gene (6 bases). CDR1 and CDR2 (germline): SGDLS, YYNGEE. This CDR3 is 14 amino acids long. V was clipped by 4 bases and J by 4 bases, with 11 bases between them. The CDR3 protein is CASSLSRGNEKLFF. The CDR3 DNA reads as TGTGCCAGCAGCTTAAGCAGGGGTAATGAAAAACTGTTTTTT.

The rearrangement joins TRBV6-7 to TRBJ2-7, with 10 bases lining up with TRBD1. TRBV6-7 is labeled an ORF, and its function is uncertain. This CDR3 is 16 amino acids long. Losses at the gene ends were 6 bases for V and 5 bases for J; bases not matched to a gene: 13. The CDR3 sequence is CASSYLEDRGDDEQYF. The CDR3 DNA reads TGTGCCAGCAGCTACCTTGAGGACAGGGGGGACGACGAGCAGTACTTC.

The chain uses TRBV4-2 and TRBJ2-2; D is undetermined. The CDR3 is 17 amino acids. The germline CDR1 and CDR2 sequences are LGHNA and YNFKEQ. Trimming removed 2 bases from V and 3 bases from J, with 16 bases in between. The CDR3 protein is CASSQRRGLLYTGELFF. The CDR3 nucleotides read TGTGCCAGCAGCCAAAGGCGAGGTCTACTCTACACCGGGGAGCTGTTTTTT.

CDR3 protein: CASSFLGQDEKLFF. Written as DNA, the CDR3 is TGCGCCAGCAGCTTCTTAGGACAGGATGAAAAACTGTTTTTT. This sequence joins TRBV5-1 and TRBJ1-4; 7 nucleotides align to TRBD1. CDR1 is SGHRS, CDR2 YFSETQ, per germline. V shed 2 bases and J 6 bases; nucleotides not matched to a gene: 4. The CDR3 runs to 14 residues.

V gene TRBV19 combines with J gene TRBJ1-5; weak D call: TRBD1 (6 bases). CDR3 size: 15 residues. From germline, CDR1 is LNHDA and CDR2 SQIVND (reference sequence). CDR3 in amino acids: CASYDRSSLNQPQHF. DNA for the CDR3: TGTGCATCTTATGACAGGTCCTCGCTCAATCAGCCCCAGCATTTT.

V and J are TRBV7-2 and TRBJ2-1, with D unclear. The germline V gene has CDR1 SGHTA and CDR2 FQGNSA. This CDR3 spans 16 amino acids. Deletions cut 2 bases from V and 4 bases from J, with 15 bases between. CDR3 sequence (DNA): TGTGCCAGCAGCTTATTTGGCTCATCAGGTTACAATGAGCAGTTCTTC. It encodes CASSLFGSSGYNEQFF. The full variable domain, rest sourced from reference TRBV7-2 and TRBJ2-1, is GAGVSQSPSNKVTEKGKDVELRCDPISGHTALYWYRQSLGQGLEFLIYFQGNSAPDKSGLPSDRFSAERTGGSVSTLTIQRTQQEDSAVYLCASSLFGSSGYNEQFFGPGTRLTVL.

This chain connects TRBV18 to TRBJ1-6; no firm D call. The CDR3 is 16 residues long. CDR1 and CDR2 from the germline V gene are KGHSH and LQKENI. Deletions cut 3 bases from V and 0 bases from J, with 9 bases between. CDR3 loop: CASSPSTSSYNSPLHF. The DNA of the CDR3 is TGTGCCAGCTCACCTTCAACCAGCTCCTATAATTCACCCCTCCACTTT.